A selection of T cell receptor beta chains follows, all from one sample in a study of T cell repertoires in cytomegalovirus infection. These receptors lack a known antigen. MiXCR was run by TCRdb on the reads, yielding one entry per CDR3 protein. Of around 540,000 distinct CDR3 sequences in the sample, 30% to 35% were seen once. The source material was cultured PBMCs, sampled from culture after CMV antigen stimulation. The source is a human donor in good health (CMV status not recorded). Some clones in this sample may be carry-over from other donors' samples. Each CDR3 is given with its conserved first and last residue. The order of the fields is clone size, V gene, J gene, CDR3 protein. Rows give clone size only sometimes, using once, few, many, or a class for an expanded clone.

size: once; V: TRBV6-2/TRBV6-3; J: TRBJ1-1; CDR3: CASSYGLGMNTEAFF
size: .; V: TRBV3-1; J: TRBJ2-1; CDR3: CASSLTASGGNEQFF
size: many; V: TRBV7-2; J: TRBJ2-1; CDR3: CASSPTSGSSYNEQFF
size: .; V: TRBV20-1; J: TRBJ2-1; CDR3: CSARGASGVNEQFF
size: once; V: TRBV19; J: TRBJ2-1; CDR3: CASSIVAGPYNEQFF
size: few; V: TRBV7-2; J: TRBJ1-1; CDR3: CASSQGQRPEAFF
size: .; V: TRBV7-2; J: TRBJ2-1; CDR3: CASSPGGSREQFF
size: few; V: TRBV10-3; J: TRBJ2-5; CDR3: CAISDREETQYF
size: .; V: TRBV12-3/TRBV12-4; J: TRBJ1-1; CDR3: CASGTGRKDTEAFF
size: many; V: TRBV7-9; J: TRBJ1-5; CDR3: CASSLAGTANQPQHF
size: .; V: TRBV7-2; J: TRBJ2-5; CDR3: CASSQQGSRETQYF
size: .; V: TRBV27; J: TRBJ2-3; CDR3: CASGGRLDTQYF
size: many; V: TRBV7-2; J: TRBJ1-1; CDR3: CASRYRAQNTEAFF
size: many; V: TRBV9; J: TRBJ2-4; CDR3: CASSVVPGGAKNIQYF
size: once; V: TRBV4-1; J: TRBJ2-1; CDR3: CASSQEGGLDEQFF
size: .; V: TRBV28; J: TRBJ1-5; CDR3: CASGLKGRYSNQPQHF
size: few; V: TRBV6-1; J: TRBJ1-2; CDR3: CASSEGRNYGYTF
size: many; V: TRBV7-2; J: TRBJ2-1; CDR3: CASFSGRLAGEGANEQFF
size: .; V: TRBV24-1; J: TRBJ2-7; CDR3: CATSDDGRGHRLEEQYF
size: .; V: TRBV4-3; J: TRBJ2-2; CDR3: CASSQEDWGTGELFF
size: .; V: TRBV12-3/TRBV12-4; J: TRBJ2-1; CDR3: CASSFSSSGTYNEQFF
size: .; V: TRBV28; J: TRBJ2-2; CDR3: CASSLTSGGRTGELFF
size: .; V: TRBV27; J: TRBJ2-1; CDR3: CASSFWPNKGNEQFF
size: few; V: TRBV20-1; J: TRBJ2-5; CDR3: CSARDPIAGRREETQYF
size: few; V: TRBV20-1; J: TRBJ2-5; CDR3: CSASLAGKETQYF
size: .; V: TRBV19; J: TRBJ1-2; CDR3: CASSMTDQTYGYTF
size: .; V: TRBV29-1; J: TRBJ1-1; CDR3: CSTKWVPTDTEAFF